The entry that follows covers one T cell receptor beta chain sequence. Its antigen is not known. This sample is part of a study of lymphopenia after photon versus proton radiotherapy. Findings and caveats of the study: After the lymphocyte nadir, photon-treated repertoires showed oligoclonal expansion, especially of CD8+ Temra cells.

Method: immunoSEQ multiplex PCR; TCRdb's copy keeps in-frame clones and lacks some. The repertoire holds 25,000 to 30,000 clones, with approximately 85% as singletons. From germline, CDR1 is SGHRS and CDR2 YFSETQ. The CDR3 loop spans 14 amino acids. V was cut by 4 bases and J by 5 bases, with 14 bases left in between. The rearrangement joins TRBV5-1 to TRBJ2-3; possibly TRBD1 or TRBD2 for D (5 bases each). The receptor was derived from a man aged 45-65 years with gastric cancer. The sequenced sample was peripheral blood, obtained from a patient treated with photon-based radiotherapy. The CDR3 loop reads CASSLGAVIDTQYF. CDR3 DNA: TGCGCCAGCAGCCTCGGGGCAGTGATAGATACGCAGTATTTT.